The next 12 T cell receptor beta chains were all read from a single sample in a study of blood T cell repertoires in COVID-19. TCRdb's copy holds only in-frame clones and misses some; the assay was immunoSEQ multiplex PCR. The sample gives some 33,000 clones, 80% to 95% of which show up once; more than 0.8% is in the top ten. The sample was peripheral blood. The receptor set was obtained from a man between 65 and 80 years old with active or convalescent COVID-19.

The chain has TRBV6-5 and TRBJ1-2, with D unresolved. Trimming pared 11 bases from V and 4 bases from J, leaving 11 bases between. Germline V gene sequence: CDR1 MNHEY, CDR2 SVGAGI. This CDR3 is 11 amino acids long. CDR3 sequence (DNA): TGTGCCCTGCGGGCAGCCTATGGCTACACCTTC. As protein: CALRAAYGYTF.

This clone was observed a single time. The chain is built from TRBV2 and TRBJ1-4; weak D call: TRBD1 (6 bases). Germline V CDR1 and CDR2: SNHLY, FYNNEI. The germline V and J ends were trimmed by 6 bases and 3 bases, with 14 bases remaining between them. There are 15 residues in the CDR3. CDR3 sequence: CASRGQGFPNEKLFF. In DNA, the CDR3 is TGTGCCAGCAGGGGTCAGGGGTTCCCTAATGAAAAACTGTTTTTT. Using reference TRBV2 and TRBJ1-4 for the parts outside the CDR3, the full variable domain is EPEVTQTPSHQVTQMGQEVILRCVPISNHLYFYWYRQILGQKVEFLVSFYNNEISEKSEIFDDQFSVERPDGSNFTLKIRSTKLEDSAMYFCASRGQGFPNEKLFFGSGTQLSVL.

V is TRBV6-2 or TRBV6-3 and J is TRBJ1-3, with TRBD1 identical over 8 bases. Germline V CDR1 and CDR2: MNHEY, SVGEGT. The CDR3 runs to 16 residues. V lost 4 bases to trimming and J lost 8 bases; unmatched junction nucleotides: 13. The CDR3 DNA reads TGTGCCAGCAGTTCCCTCGCGGCAGGGGGCAGAGACACCATATATTTT. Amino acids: CASSSLAAGGRDTIYF.

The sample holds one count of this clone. The CDR3 protein is CASSLERVTEAFF. The CDR3 DNA reads TGTGCCAGCAGCTTAGAACGGGTCACTGAAGCTTTCTTT. This chain connects TRBV11-2 to TRBJ1-1, with no clear D. There are 13 residues in the CDR3. Trimming pared 0 bases from V and 4 bases from J, leaving 6 bases between. Germline V gene sequence: CDR1 SGHAT, CDR2 FQNNGV.

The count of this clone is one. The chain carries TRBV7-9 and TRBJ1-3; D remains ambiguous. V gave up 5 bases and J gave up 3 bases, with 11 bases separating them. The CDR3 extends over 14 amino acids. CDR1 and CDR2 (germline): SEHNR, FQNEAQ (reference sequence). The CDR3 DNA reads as TGTGCCAGCAGCCAGACACGGCATGGAAACACCATATATTTT. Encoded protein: CASSQTRHGNTIYF.

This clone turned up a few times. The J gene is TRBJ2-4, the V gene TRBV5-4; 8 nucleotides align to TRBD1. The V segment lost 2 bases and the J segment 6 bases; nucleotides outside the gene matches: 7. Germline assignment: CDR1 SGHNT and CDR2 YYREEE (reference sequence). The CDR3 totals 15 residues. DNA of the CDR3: TGTGCCAGCAGCTTTAATCGGGGACAGGCAAACATTCAGTACTTC. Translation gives CASSFNRGQANIQYF.

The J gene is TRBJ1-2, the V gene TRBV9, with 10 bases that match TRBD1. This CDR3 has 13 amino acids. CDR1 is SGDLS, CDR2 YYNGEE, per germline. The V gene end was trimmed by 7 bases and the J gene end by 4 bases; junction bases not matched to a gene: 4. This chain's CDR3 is CASGQGDSYGYTF. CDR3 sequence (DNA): TGTGCCAGCGGACAGGGGGATAGCTATGGCTACACCTTC.

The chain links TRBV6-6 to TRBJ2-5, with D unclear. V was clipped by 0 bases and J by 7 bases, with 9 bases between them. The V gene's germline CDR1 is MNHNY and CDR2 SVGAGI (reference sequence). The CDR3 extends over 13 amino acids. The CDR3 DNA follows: TGTGCCAGCAGTTACTCGTCGGGTGTGACCCAGTACTTC. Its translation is CASSYSSGVTQYF.

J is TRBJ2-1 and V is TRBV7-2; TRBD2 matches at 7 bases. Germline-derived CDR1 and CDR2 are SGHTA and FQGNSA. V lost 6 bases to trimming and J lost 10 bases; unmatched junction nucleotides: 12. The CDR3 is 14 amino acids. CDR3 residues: CASSPGGGFLEQFF. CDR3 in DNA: TGTGCCAGCAGTCCGGGGGGAGGTTTCCTGGAGCAGTTCTTC.

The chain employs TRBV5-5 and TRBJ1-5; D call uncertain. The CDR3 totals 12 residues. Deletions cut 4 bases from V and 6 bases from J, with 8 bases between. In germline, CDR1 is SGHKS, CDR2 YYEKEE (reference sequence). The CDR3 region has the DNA TGTGCCAGCAGCCAGGCCGGTCAGCCCCAGCATTTT. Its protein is CASSQAGQPQHF.

CDR3 in DNA: TGTGCCAGTATGGAACAGGGGAGGAATGGCTACACCTTC. This codes for CASMEQGRNGYTF. This rearrangement joins TRBV19 to TRBJ1-2; 7 bases are shared with TRBD1. This CDR3 is built from 13 residues. CDR1 and CDR2 (germline): LNHDA, SQIVND (reference sequence). V was pared by 7 bases and J by 6 bases, with 8 bases of the junction left unmatched. Full variable domain (rest looked up from reference TRBV19 and TRBJ1-2): DGGITQSPKYLFRKEGQNVTLSCEQNLNHDAMYWYRQDPGQGLRLIYYSQIVNDFQKGDIAEGYSVSREKKESFPLTVTSAQKNPTAFYLCASMEQGRNGYTFGSGTRLTVV.

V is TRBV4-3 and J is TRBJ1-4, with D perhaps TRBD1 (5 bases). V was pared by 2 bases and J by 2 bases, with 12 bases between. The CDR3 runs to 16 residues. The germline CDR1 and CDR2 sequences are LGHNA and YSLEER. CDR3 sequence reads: CASSQRSGFTNEKLFF. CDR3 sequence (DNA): TGCGCCAGCAGCCAACGATCAGGGTTTACTAATGAAAAACTGTTTTTT.